This T cell receptor (beta chain) was recovered during a study of vaccination and CD4 T cells after COVID-19. General study results and limits: The analysis of convalescent patients involved relatively few individuals and lacked early post-infection timepoints.

Treatment denoted: approximately nine-day PBMC culture with coronavirus spike peptide pools or control peptides (ViraFEST assay). Under the ViraFEST approach, antigen-specific T cells were expanded with peptide pools and TCRs subsequently sequenced. As nucleocapsid antibodies were negative both before and after vaccination, the healthy vaccine recipients showed no prior SARS-CoV-2 infection. The Oncomine TCR Beta short-read assay sequenced DNA from cultured CD4+ T cells. TCRdb used MiXCR to reprocess the PCR reads, holding one entry per CDR3 protein. Counted here are approximately 20,000 distinct CDR3 sequences, about 38% occurring once; the ten biggest clones make up over 25%. CDR1 and CDR2 from the germline V gene are SGHTA and FQGNSA. The J segment lost 7 bases and the V segment lost 2 bases, leaving 3 bases of the junction unmatched. The CDR3 has 15 residues. As to this clonotype: Its matching antigen is unknown.

V is TRBV7-2 and J is TRBJ2-1; TRBD2 matches at 12 bases. The TCR originated in a human donor who received a COVID-19 vaccine. Sequencing used CD4+ T cells from blood, cultured in vitro, obtained before SARS-CoV-2 vaccination. The CDR3 bases are TGTGCCAGCAGCTTACTAGCGGGGGGGCTAAATGAGCAGTTCTTC. Protein sequence: CASSLLAGGLNEQFF.